Below are 26 T cell receptor beta chains sequenced from a single sample in a study of PD-L1 blockade in urothelial cancer. Time point here: pretreatment peripheral blood. Here immunoSEQ multiplex PCR was the method, and the copy in TCRdb shows in-frame clones only, minus some. The sample consists of approximately 63,000 clones, 81% of them appearing once. The sequenced sample was PBMCs, obtained around atezolizumab (anti-PD-L1) treatment. The origin of the receptors is a man between 65 and 85 years old with urothelial cancer.

The genes are TRBV6-1 and TRBJ2-4; a possible D gene is TRBD2 (7 bases). The CDR3 is 15 residues long. Germline lookup yields CDR1 MNHNS and CDR2 SASEGT. The V gene lost 5 bases and the J gene lost 3 bases, with 14 bases spanning the gap. The CDR3 here is CASSTRGAGKNIQYF. In DNA, the CDR3 is TGTGCCAGCAGTACTCGGGGGGCAGGCAAAAACATTCAGTACTTC.

The V and J genes are TRBV4-1 and TRBJ2-2, with D maybe TRBD1 (6 bases). In germline, CDR1 is MGHRA, CDR2 YSYEKL. The CDR3 runs to 16 residues. V lost 0 bases, J lost 1 base, and 9 bases lay in between. DNA of the CDR3: TGCGCCAGCAGCCAAGAGGGGGCGTGGAACACCGGGGAGCTGTTTTTT. Its translation is CASSQEGAWNTGELFF.

This chain joins TRBV4-2 and TRBJ2-2; D might be TRBD2 (7 bases). The germline V gene has CDR1 LGHNA and CDR2 YNFKEQ. The CDR3 has 16 amino acids. V lost 0 bases to trimming and J lost 6 bases, with 14 bases between them. CDR3 coding DNA: TGTGCCAGCAGCCAAGATCGTATGGGGGGGCCCGGGGAGCTGTTTTTT. This gives the protein CASSQDRMGGPGELFF.

This clone occurred a few times. The rearrangement joins TRBV5-1 to TRBJ2-1; D is possibly TRBD1 (5 bases). Germline V gives CDR1 SGHRS, CDR2 YFSETQ. The V end was cut by 0 bases, the J end by 0 bases, with 13 bases between. The CDR3 contains 17 residues. The CDR3 loop reads CASSLGGGFRSYNEQFF. CDR3 coding DNA: TGCGCCAGCAGCTTGGGGGGCGGATTCCGCTCCTACAATGAGCAGTTCTTC. The variable domain in full, completed from reference TRBV5-1 and TRBJ2-1, reads KAGVTQTPRYLIKTRGQQVTLSCSPISGHRSVSWYQQTPGQGLQFLFEYFSETQRNKGNFPGRFSGRQFSNSRSEMNVSTLELGDSALYLCASSLGGGFRSYNEQFFGPGTRLTVL.

This clone was observed once. This sequence joins TRBV4-3 and TRBJ2-1, with D uncertain. Trimming took 1 base from V and 7 from J, leaving 14 bases between them. The CDR3 runs 15 residues. Germline lookup yields CDR1 LGHNA and CDR2 YSLEER. This chain's CDR3 is CASSQAPDSLNEQFF. Here the CDR3 DNA reads TGCGCCAGCAGCCAAGCGCCAGACTCCCTAAATGAGCAGTTCTTC.

The chain is built from TRBV6-1 and TRBJ2-3; maybe TRBD1 (5 bases). Germline V lookup: CDR1 MNHNS, CDR2 SASEGT. This CDR3 comprises 14 residues. Trimming removed 6 bases from V and 2 bases from J, with 12 bases in between. The CDR3: CASRDTSATDTQYF. The CDR3 nucleotides are TGTGCCAGCAGGGACACCTCAGCCACAGATACGCAGTATTTT.

The chain is built from TRBV4-2 and TRBJ2-1; TRBD1 matches at 9 bases. Trimming took 0 bases from V and 5 from J; bases not matched to a gene: 5. Germline-derived CDR1 and CDR2 are LGHNA and YNFKEQ. CDR3 length: 16 amino acids. The CDR3 coding sequence is TGTGCCAGCAGCCAAGAAGAGGGACAGGGCCACAATGAGCAGTTCTTC. Its protein product is CASSQEEGQGHNEQFF.

A few counts support this clone. V usage is TRBV14 and J usage is TRBJ1-1; D uncertain. The length of the CDR3 is 14 residues. Germline V gives CDR1 SGHDN, CDR2 FVKESK. V shed 0 bases and J shed 5 bases, with 10 bases lying between them. The CDR3 DNA is TGTGCCAGCAGCCAAGATCTGGAGAGAACTGAAGCTTTCTTT. Translating gives CASSQDLERTEAFF.

This chain connects TRBV10-1 to TRBJ2-3, with D perhaps TRBD2 (6 bases). The germline gives CDR1 WNHNN, CDR2 SYGVQD (reference sequence). V shed 0 bases and J shed 4 bases, with 17 bases lying between them. CDR3 length: 17 residues. DNA for the CDR3: TGCGCCAGCAGTGAGTCGAGGGTAGGGGAGGACGCAGATACGCAGTATTTT. It yields the protein CASSESRVGEDADTQYF.

The rearrangement links TRBV19 to TRBJ2-5; 8 bases line up with TRBD1. CDR3 length: 13 amino acids. Per the germline V gene, CDR1 is LNHDA and CDR2 is SQIVND (reference sequence). With 5 bases clipped from V and 4 bases from J, the junction kept 3 bases outside the gene matches. In nucleotides, the CDR3 is TGTGCCAGTAGTCCAGGGGGCGCAGAGACCCAGTACTTC. The encoded protein is CASSPGGAETQYF. The whole variable domain, filled in from reference TRBV19 and TRBJ2-5, reads DGGITQSPKYLFRKEGQNVTLSCEQNLNHDAMYWYRQDPGQGLRLIYYSQIVNDFQKGDIAEGYSVSREKKESFPLTVTSAQKNPTAFYLCASSPGGAETQYFGPGTRLLVL.

This sequence joins TRBV10-1 and TRBJ2-3, with 9 bases identical to TRBD2. This CDR3 has 16 amino acids. Trimming cost V 1 base and J 1 base; bases outside gene matches: 3. CDR1 and CDR2 (germline): WNHNN, SYGVQD (reference sequence). The CDR3 here is CASSEFAGGGTDTQYF. The CDR3 region has the DNA TGCGCCAGCAGTGAGTTCGCGGGAGGGGGCACAGATACGCAGTATTTT.

V is TRBV7-6 and J is TRBJ2-1; D call uncertain. Deletions cut 0 bases from V and 0 bases from J, with 9 bases between. CDR1 is SGHVS and CDR2 is FNYEAQ in the germline V gene. This CDR3 has 16 amino acids. The CDR3 DNA reads TGTGCCAGCAGCTTAGCCGGCTCTAGCTCCTACAATGAGCAGTTCTTC. It codes for CASSLAGSSSYNEQFF.

This rearrangement joins TRBV9 to TRBJ2-7, with TRBD1 identical over 10 bases. Germline CDR1 and CDR2: SGDLS and YYNGEE. This CDR3 contains 14 residues. After removal of 4 bases from V and 4 bases from J, the junction contained 5 bases not matched to a gene. The CDR3 DNA is TGTGCCAGCAGCTCCCGACAGGGGGCGTACGAGCAGTACTTC. Protein product: CASSSRQGAYEQYF.

This clone was observed once. The gene calls are TRBV10-3 and TRBJ1-1; 11 bases agree with TRBD1. V lost 6 bases, J lost 3 bases, and 6 bases stayed unmatched. CDR1 ENHRY and CDR2 SYGVKD come from the germline V gene. The CDR3 loop spans 15 amino acids. This CDR3 reads CAISPGQGVDTEAFF. CDR3 bases: TGTGCCATCAGCCCGGGACAGGGGGTCGACACTGAAGCTTTCTTT.

The table lists this clone with a few counts. This rearrangement joins TRBV9 to TRBJ1-1, with D unresolved. The germline V gene encodes CDR1 SGDLS and CDR2 YYNGEE. The CDR3 length is 13 residues. The V gene lost 4 bases and the J gene lost 3 bases, with 10 bases spanning the gap. In nucleotides, the CDR3 is TGTGCCAGCAGCATAGGGCAGTACACTGAAGCTTTCTTT. It codes for CASSIGQYTEAFF.

This clone was seen many times. DNA of the CDR3: TGTGCCAGCAGTTACTCCGGGGATGAGATCAATCAGCCCCAGCATTTT. Its protein is CASSYSGDEINQPQHF. The chain joins TRBV6-5 to TRBJ1-5; D not resolved. The CDR3 runs to 16 residues. V was trimmed by 0 bases and J by 3 bases, leaving 12 bases between them. Per the germline V gene, CDR1 is MNHEY and CDR2 is SVGAGI.

This clone was picked up a small number of times. This rearrangement joins TRBV4-1 to TRBJ1-5, with D perhaps matching TRBD1 (6 bases). Germline V CDR1 and CDR2: MGHRA, YSYEKL. CDR3 length: 14 amino acids. Trimming cost V 4 bases and J 3 bases, with 10 bases left between them. The CDR3 nucleotides read TGCGCCAGCAGCCCTACAGGGCTCAATCAGCCCCAGCATTTT. Protein: CASSPTGLNQPQHF.

V is TRBV15 and J is TRBJ1-5; 7 nucleotides agree with TRBD1. V was clipped by 0 bases and J by 3 bases; unmatched bases: 2. CDR1 is LNHNV, CDR2 YYDKDF, per germline (reference sequence). This CDR3 is built from 15 residues. The CDR3 DNA sequence: TGTGCCACCAGCAGAGATGGGACAGCCAATCAGCCCCAGCATTTT. Translation gives CATSRDGTANQPQHF.

The rearrangement links TRBV5-4 to TRBJ2-3, with TRBD2 matching over 13 bases. The CDR3 loop spans 14 amino acids. V gave up 4 bases and J gave up 9 bases; unmatched junction bases: 5. CDR1 and CDR2 (germline): SGHNT, YYREEE (reference sequence). CDR3 in DNA: TGTGCCAGCAGCCCCGGACTAGCGGGAGTCACGCAGTATTTT. As protein: CASSPGLAGVTQYF.

The chain links TRBV5-4 to TRBJ2-7; 9 bases align to TRBD2. The germline V gene has CDR1 SGHNT and CDR2 YYREEE (reference sequence). The junction had 8 bases not matched to a gene; V was cut back by 1 base and J by 3 bases. The CDR3 spans 16 residues. CDR3 sequence: CASSLNVAGVFYEQYF. In DNA, the CDR3 is TGTGCCAGCAGCTTGAACGTAGCGGGAGTCTTCTACGAGCAGTACTTC.

The chain joins TRBV23-1 to TRBJ2-7; D might be TRBD2 (6 bases). TRBV23-1 is sorted into the ORF group, with uncertain function. V lost 8 bases and J lost 0, with 17 bases in between. The CDR3 spans 15 residues. CDR3 DNA sequence: TGCGCCAGCCCGGAAGGAGGGGCCAGCTCCTACGAGCAGTACTTC. The encoded protein is CASPEGGASSYEQYF.

The rearrangement joins TRBV5-1 to TRBJ2-1; 12 bases line up with TRBD2. The trim removed 0 bases at V and 10 bases at J, leaving 5 bases unmatched. Germline-derived CDR1 and CDR2 are SGHRS and YFSETQ. This CDR3 comprises 15 residues. The CDR3 loop is CASSLVASGRGEQFF. The CDR3 DNA sequence: TGCGCCAGCAGCTTGGTGGCTAGCGGGAGGGGGGAGCAGTTCTTC.

The V gene is TRBV6-5, the J gene TRBJ1-5; D gene uncertain. The germline CDR1 and CDR2 sequences are MNHEY and SVGAGI. Trimming removed 5 bases from V and 1 base from J, with 9 bases in between. This CDR3 is 14 amino acids long. CDR3 in amino acids: CASSIDGSNQPQHF. CDR3 nucleotides: TGTGCCAGCAGTATCGACGGGAGCAATCAGCCCCAGCATTTT.

J is TRBJ2-1 and V is TRBV2; D call uncertain. Germline V gives CDR1 SNHLY, CDR2 FYNNEI. CDR3 length: 10 amino acids. Between the trimmed V and J ends, which lost 8 bases and 8 bases, there was a span of 7 bases. CDR3 in DNA: TGTGCCAGCCAAGCGCATGAGCAGTTCTTC. Residues: CASQAHEQFF.

The chain carries TRBV2 and TRBJ1-5, with 9 bases fitting TRBD1. Per germline, CDR1 SNHLY and CDR2 FYNNEI. This CDR3 region has 15 residues. The V and J ends lost 7 bases and 1 base, in that order; junction bases with no gene match: 5. The chain's CDR3 is CASKGTGRSNQPQHF. The DNA for the CDR3 is TGTGCCAGCAAAGGGACAGGGCGCAGCAATCAGCCCCAGCATTTT.

The genes are TRBV5-1 and TRBJ2-1; TRBD2 matches at 9 bases. Trimming removed 2 bases from V and 7 bases from J; junction bases left unmatched: 7. Germline CDR1 is SGHRS and CDR2 is YFSETQ. This CDR3 has 15 amino acids. Written as DNA, the CDR3 is TGCGCCAGCAGCTTCTCGACTAGCGGATCTAATGAGCAGTTCTTC. Translated: CASSFSTSGSNEQFF. Drawing the rest from reference TRBV5-1 and TRBJ2-1, the complete variable domain is KAGVTQTPRYLIKTRGQQVTLSCSPISGHRSVSWYQQTPGQGLQFLFEYFSETQRNKGNFPGRFSGRQFSNSRSEMNVSTLELGDSALYLCASSFSTSGSNEQFFGPGTRLTVL.